This T cell receptor beta chain was captured by sequencing in a study of cytomegalovirus exposure and HLA in healthy donors. Findings and caveats of the study: One later analysis reportedly identified an Asian-associated ancestry cluster that showed fewer N-insertions than the approximately 670-donor mean. Later work found most CMV-associated TCR beta chains apparently HLA-restricted. Indistinguishable V segments such as TRBV6-2 and TRBV6-3 were excluded.

Germline V gene lookup returns CDR1 SGHRS and CDR2 YFSETQ. The CDR3 spans 16 residues. The J segment lost 2 bases and the V segment lost 3 bases, leaving 4 bases of the junction unmatched. Use of 60 Vbeta and 13 Jbeta primers characterized the PCR. Libraries were prepared by immunoSEQ multiplex PCR; TCRdb keeps only in-frame clonotypes and omits some of them. This table has approximately 170,000 clones, 85% appearing once. A word on this clone: The antigen is undetermined.

J is TRBJ1-5 and V is TRBV5-1; 11 nucleotides match TRBD1. The sequence was obtained from a boy younger than 10 in good health and CMV-seronegative. Sequencing used PBMCs. The CDR3 sequence: CASSWTGGEGNQPQHF. The CDR3, as DNA: TGCGCCAGCAGCTGGACAGGGGGCGAGGGCAATCAGCCCCAGCATTTT.